The entry below describes one TCR beta chain. Original methodology: Reference gene primer amplification gave nucleated cell count estimates. Profiled with immunoSEQ multiplex PCR; TCRdb holds only in-frame clones, not every one. From that table come the V and J calls and clone size; the DNA was used to work out D and trimming. The sample lists hundreds of thousands of clones; about nine tenths were seen once. The source of the sample is a study of blood T cell repertoires in COVID-19. Looking at the study overall: The origin of the acute and convalescent COVID-19 samples was the United States, Italy and Spain. In each case, the material was cDNA or gDNA derived from T cells, B-cell-depleted T cells, or PBMCs.

The CDR3 is made up of 21 amino acids. V gave up 3 bases and J gave up 0 bases; unmatched junction bases: 14. CDR1 and CDR2 from the germline V gene are SGHVS and FQNEAQ. The sequence was obtained from a woman aged 25-40 years with active or convalescent COVID-19. J is TRBJ1-4 and V is TRBV7-8; TRBD1 matches at 12 bases. The sequenced sample consisted of peripheral blood. CDR3 region: CASSFFPGTGGEYSTNEKLFF. CDR3 coding DNA: TGTGCCAGCAGCTTTTTTCCCGGGACAGGGGGCGAATACTCAACTAATGAAAAACTGTTTTTT.